Sequencing of this T cell receptor (beta chain) was carried out in a study of T cells expressing NK-cell markers. TCRdb re-called the 5' RACE reads; every CDR3 protein appears as one record, without DNA. The sample table includes more than 400,000 distinct CDR3 sequences. Germline values: CDR1 SGHAT, CDR2 FQNNGV. The CDR3 spans 15 residues. This clonotype originated in a woman between 18 and 70 years old in good health. This chain links TRBV11-2 with TRBJ2-1; the TCRdb call, TRBD1, lacks DNA for checking. Sequenced material: blood T cells: a sorted CD56 or NKG2C T cell subset, CD4+ or CD8+ T cells, or bulk PBMC T cells (not recorded which). CDR3 loop: CASSFVGGKANEQFF.